This T cell receptor beta chain was recovered during a study of blood T cell repertoires in COVID-19. Some clones are missing from TCRdb's copy, which holds only in-frame ones; the method was immunoSEQ multiplex PCR. This table holds around 64,000 clones, around 86% found once. There are a few counts of this clone. Germline loops: CDR1 LNHDA, CDR2 SQIVND (reference sequence). The CDR3 has 18 residues. V gave up 6 bases and J gave up 0 bases, with 20 bases separating them. The chain uses TRBV19 and TRBJ1-4; a weak D match, TRBD1 (6 bases). The source material was peripheral blood. This sequence was found in a woman in her late teens or twenties with acute or convalescent COVID-19. As DNA, the CDR3 is TGTGCCAGTAGCTCTCACCCGGGACAAGCAACAACTAATGAAAAACTGTTTTTT. Encoded protein: CASSSHPGQATTNEKLFF. The entire variable domain, with the rest obtained from reference TRBV19 and TRBJ1-4, is as follows: DGGITQSPKYLFRKEGQNVTLSCEQNLNHDAMYWYRQDPGQGLRLIYYSQIVNDFQKGDIAEGYSVSREKKESFPLTVTSAQKNPTAFYLCASSSHPGQATTNEKLFFGSGTQLSVL.